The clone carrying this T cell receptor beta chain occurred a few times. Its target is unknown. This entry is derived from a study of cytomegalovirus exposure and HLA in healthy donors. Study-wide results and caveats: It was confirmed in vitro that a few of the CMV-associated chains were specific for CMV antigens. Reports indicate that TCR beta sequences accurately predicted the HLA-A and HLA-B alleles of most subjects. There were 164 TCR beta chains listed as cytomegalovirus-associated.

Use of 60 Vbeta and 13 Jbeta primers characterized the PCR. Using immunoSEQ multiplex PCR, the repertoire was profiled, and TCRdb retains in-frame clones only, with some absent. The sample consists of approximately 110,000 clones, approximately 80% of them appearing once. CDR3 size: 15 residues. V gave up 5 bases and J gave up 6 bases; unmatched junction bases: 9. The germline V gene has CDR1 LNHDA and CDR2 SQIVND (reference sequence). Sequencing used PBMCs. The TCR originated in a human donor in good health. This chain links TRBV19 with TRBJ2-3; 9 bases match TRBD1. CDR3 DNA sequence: TGTGCCAGTAGTCCGCGACAGGGGGTGAAGGATACGCAGTATTTT. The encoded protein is CASSPRQGVKDTQYF.